Listed below are T cell receptor beta chains from one sample, sequenced in a study of neurological immune-mediated disorders. TCRdb reanalysed the 5' RACE reads using MiXCR and keeps one entry per CDR3 protein. Found here are some 22,000 distinct CDR3 sequences, roughly 13% of them singletons; the top ten hold around 5%. Source material: CD4+ T cells from blood. The receptors come from a female donor with HTLV-1-associated myelopathy (HAM/TSP). Each CDR3 is given with its conserved first and last residue.

v_call: TRBV7-9; cdr3_aa: CASSFLAQETQYF
v_call: TRBV12-3/TRBV12-4; cdr3_aa: CASRKGGDTGELFF
v_call: TRBV6-5; cdr3_aa: CASSRQHRGGYEQYF
v_call: TRBV5-1; cdr3_aa: CASSPQGDRGPYEQYF
v_call: TRBV20-1; cdr3_aa: CSARDPAGRVGGSNQPQHF
v_call: TRBV19; cdr3_aa: CASSPSGLAGGLGDYEQYF
v_call: TRBV27; cdr3_aa: CASRLGSGDGTEAFF
v_call: TRBV27; cdr3_aa: CASSLRRGVFGYTF
v_call: TRBV20-1; cdr3_aa: CSAIATSNQPQHF
v_call: TRBV7-6; cdr3_aa: CASSSNPGAGAETQYF
v_call: TRBV20-1; cdr3_aa: CSARAIRRGGLGTQYF
v_call: TRBV20-1; cdr3_aa: CSATTGQGNTIYF
v_call: TRBV12-3/TRBV12-4; cdr3_aa: CASIPDRDGTGELFF
v_call: TRBV11-2; cdr3_aa: CASSLEGRDYQETQYF
v_call: TRBV14; cdr3_aa: CASSQSPRQGGAYGYTF
v_call: TRBV2; cdr3_aa: CASSFMGEGTGELFF
v_call: TRBV29-1; cdr3_aa: CSAAASTNYGYTF
v_call: TRBV24-1; cdr3_aa: CATSDLPSGRRDTQYF
v_call: TRBV9; cdr3_aa: CASSFTSGDYEQYF
v_call: TRBV29-1; cdr3_aa: CSVGDRDDEQFF
v_call: TRBV20-1; cdr3_aa: CSARDPGQGAFSEAFF
v_call: TRBV20-1; cdr3_aa: CSARGDRNTEAFF
v_call: TRBV10-3; cdr3_aa: CAISKNSYEQYF
v_call: TRBV20-1; cdr3_aa: CSATGNTEDFF
v_call: TRBV4-2; cdr3_aa: CASSRDVYYEQYF
v_call: TRBV27; cdr3_aa: CASSWDSLNSPLHF
v_call: TRBV11-2; cdr3_aa: CASSLGTSGVQFF
v_call: TRBV7-2; cdr3_aa: CASSSTGGAYEQYF
v_call: TRBV10-3; cdr3_aa: CAISESLVGQADSPLHF
v_call: TRBV20-1; cdr3_aa: CSARGDSGANVLTF
v_call: TRBV29-1; cdr3_aa: CSALTGELFF
v_call: TRBV20-1; cdr3_aa: CSARGSGNTIYF
v_call: TRBV12-3/TRBV12-4; cdr3_aa: CASSLLGPDTQYF
v_call: TRBV5-6; cdr3_aa: CASRFIQGGEAFF
v_call: TRBV24-1; cdr3_aa: CATSMARDRADSPLHF
v_call: TRBV12-3/TRBV12-4; cdr3_aa: CASSLGAGTRGYEQYF
v_call: TRBV7-8; cdr3_aa: CASSSTGLAGDHEQFF
v_call: TRBV3-1; cdr3_aa: CASSQVGGESGYTF
v_call: TRBV3-1; cdr3_aa: CASTDGGTGNTIYF
v_call: TRBV7-6; cdr3_aa: CASSLAPRGSNQPQHF
v_call: TRBV5-1; cdr3_aa: CASRWGTGGDGYTF
v_call: TRBV5-1; cdr3_aa: CASSTSLLGGDNEQFF
v_call: TRBV20-1; cdr3_aa: CSAVVPGLAGGRSYNEQFF
v_call: TRBV18; cdr3_aa: CASSRDSRNQPQHF
v_call: TRBV10-1; cdr3_aa: CASSTGGGTEAFF
v_call: TRBV29-1; cdr3_aa: CSVIRFPYEQYF
v_call: TRBV7-2; cdr3_aa: CASSTPGQHNEQFF
v_call: TRBV14; cdr3_aa: CASSLQRGSDGRETQYF
v_call: TRBV20-1; cdr3_aa: CSVPGQGTDTQYF
v_call: TRBV5-1; cdr3_aa: CASSLQSRGHTEAFF
v_call: TRBV7-6; cdr3_aa: CASSVQETQYF
v_call: TRBV20-1; cdr3_aa: CSARNRGQTYNSPLHF
v_call: TRBV7-3; cdr3_aa: CASSSGQGNYGYTF
v_call: TRBV15; cdr3_aa: CATSRDIRVAGYTF
v_call: TRBV6-5; cdr3_aa: CASSKDPSSYNEQFF
v_call: TRBV5-1; cdr3_aa: CASTLAGENTEAFF
v_call: TRBV29-1; cdr3_aa: CSVLERGVDTQYF
v_call: TRBV30; cdr3_aa: CAWMRLFSPAYEQYF
v_call: TRBV9; cdr3_aa: CASSTGVSYNSPLHF
v_call: TRBV7-2; cdr3_aa: CASSFPGADTQYF